One sample yielded the 18 T cell receptor beta chains listed below, sequenced in a study of blood T cell repertoires in COVID-19. The data were produced by immunoSEQ multiplex PCR, yet TCRdb's version contains in-frame clones alone and is incomplete. The data hold roughly 150,000 clones, with roughly 87% observed a single time. Input material: peripheral blood. The receptors originated from a human donor in a cohort sampled during active COVID-19.

This clone was seen just once. The chain recombines TRBV7-2 with TRBJ2-7; D might be TRBD2 (7 bases). The CDR3 spans 17 residues. Germline loops: CDR1 SGHTA, CDR2 FQGNSA. The V and J ends lost 5 bases and 3 bases respectively, with 23 bases between them. CDR3 sequence reads: CASSARGGAGQSYEQYF. CDR3 in DNA: TGTGCCAGCAGCGCGAGGGGGGGGGCGGGGCAGAGCTACGAGCAGTACTTC.

The V and J genes are TRBV5-1 and TRBJ1-2; the D is unclear. This CDR3 region has 13 residues. Per the germline V gene, CDR1 is SGHRS and CDR2 is YFSETQ. Trimming stripped 2 bases from V and 4 bases from J, with 9 bases between. The CDR3 is CASSLQSIYGYTF. DNA of the CDR3: TGCGCCAGCAGCTTACAGAGTATCTATGGCTACACCTTC.

The V and J genes are TRBV9 and TRBJ2-3; 11 nucleotides align to TRBD2. CDR1 and CDR2 from the germline V gene are SGDLS and YYNGEE. The V and J ends lost 0 bases and 3 bases, in that order; junction bases with no gene match: 3. CDR3 length equals 16 residues. The CDR3 region has the DNA TGTGCCAGCAGCGTAGCTCGACTAGCGGGGACAGATACGCAGTATTTT. It is translated as CASSVARLAGTDTQYF.

J is TRBJ2-5 and V is TRBV27, with D possibly TRBD2 on 5 matching bases. Germline V CDR1 and CDR2: MNHEY, SMNVEV (reference sequence). The CDR3 sequence is 16 residues long. V was clipped by 0 bases and J by 3 bases, with 14 bases between them. The CDR3 region is CASSLSGRVGKETQYF. DNA for the CDR3: TGTGCCAGCAGTTTATCGGGAAGGGTCGGGAAAGAGACCCAGTACTTC.

The table lists this clone with many counts. V is TRBV9 and J is TRBJ2-5; possibly TRBD1 for D (5 bases). Germline V CDR1 and CDR2: SGDLS, YYNGEE. This CDR3 spans 13 amino acids. Trimming took off 4 bases at V and 5 bases at J, with 12 bases between the two ends. CDR3 loop: CASSQGSRETQYF. CDR3 DNA sequence: TGTGCCAGCAGCCAGGGTAGCCGTGAGACCCAGTACTTC.

This clone was recorded only once. The V gene is TRBV5-1, the J gene TRBJ1-2, with D tentatively TRBD1 (5 bases). CDR1 SGHRS and CDR2 YFSETQ come from the germline V gene. The CDR3 length is 15 residues. V lost 3 bases, J lost 0 bases, and 12 bases lay in between. The CDR3 loop reads CASSSEQVANYGYTF. CDR3 DNA sequence: TGCGCCAGCAGCTCGGAACAGGTCGCTAACTATGGCTACACCTTC.

The chain recombines TRBV9 with TRBJ1-2; no reliable D call. Germline V gene lookup returns CDR1 SGDLS and CDR2 YYNGEE. V was cut by 6 bases and J by 7 bases, with 13 bases left in between. The CDR3 has 12 amino acids. Written as DNA, the CDR3 is TGTGCCAGCACATCTCGGGTTTCTGGCTACACCTTC. This translates into CASTSRVSGYTF.

The V and J genes are TRBV7-2 and TRBJ1-1; 8 bases line up with TRBD1. Trimming at V came to 8 bases and at J to 4 bases, leaving 12 bases not matched to a gene. The germline V gene encodes CDR1 SGHTA and CDR2 FQGNSA. The CDR3 is made up of 15 amino acids. The CDR3 region is CASSRTGKGTTEAFF. The CDR3, as DNA: TGTGCCAGCTCCCGGACAGGGAAGGGAACCACTGAAGCTTTCTTT.

The chain couples TRBV20-1 to TRBJ2-7; D remains ambiguous. The CDR3 spans 11 residues. V lost 8 bases, J lost 6 bases, and 14 bases lay in between. The germline V gene encodes CDR1 DFQATT and CDR2 SNEGSKA (reference sequence). CDR3 sequence: CSYAPWSEQYF. CDR3 nucleotide sequence: TGCAGTTACGCCCCATGGAGCGAGCAGTACTTC.

This clone was detected only once. The chain couples TRBV19 to TRBJ1-5, with D possibly matching TRBD1 (5 bases). Per germline, CDR1 LNHDA and CDR2 SQIVND (reference sequence). Trimming stripped 2 bases from V and 3 bases from J, with 11 bases between. The CDR3 has 15 residues. This CDR3 is CASSISRGNNQPQHF. CDR3 DNA sequence: TGTGCCAGTAGTATAAGCCGGGGGAACAATCAGCCCCAGCATTTT. The complete variable domain, with remaining parts taken from reference TRBV19 and TRBJ1-5, reads DGGITQSPKYLFRKEGQNVTLSCEQNLNHDAMYWYRQDPGQGLRLIYYSQIVNDFQKGDIAEGYSVSREKKESFPLTVTSAQKNPTAFYLCASSISRGNNQPQHFGDGTRLSIL.

The CDR3 bases are TGTGCCAGCAGCTTTACAGGGAACTCCGAGCAGTACTTC. It yields the protein CASSFTGNSEQYF. The genes are TRBV7-9 and TRBJ2-7, with a tentative D call TRBD1 (6 bases). The CDR3 is 13 amino acids. Trimming pared 3 bases from V and 6 bases from J, leaving 12 bases between. Per the germline V gene, CDR1 is SEHNR and CDR2 is FQNEAQ (reference sequence).

V is TRBV2 and J is TRBJ1-1, with 9 bases lining up with TRBD1. The germline CDR1 and CDR2 sequences are SNHLY and FYNNEI. J lost 7 bases, V lost 0 bases, and 6 bases had no gene match. CDR3 length: 15 amino acids. The CDR3 DNA reads as TGTGCCAGCAGTGAAGCCCCGGGACAGGGCCTTGAAGCTTTCTTT. The encoded protein is CASSEAPGQGLEAFF.

The V and J genes are TRBV30 and TRBJ2-2, with TRBD1 matching over 7 bases. Trimming cost V 2 bases and J 1 base; bases outside gene matches: 4. The V gene's germline CDR1 is GTSNPN and CDR2 SVGIG (reference sequence). The CDR3 totals 15 residues. The CDR3 loop reads CAWSMWDRNTGELFF. CDR3 coding DNA: TGTGCCTGGAGTATGTGGGACAGGAACACCGGGGAGCTGTTTTTT.

The V and J genes are TRBV18 and TRBJ1-3, with 7 bases matching TRBD1. The V gene end was trimmed by 2 bases and the J gene end by 6 bases; junction bases not matched to a gene: 10. This CDR3 has 16 amino acids. The germline V gene has CDR1 KGHSH and CDR2 LQKENI. CDR3 sequence (DNA): TGTGCCAGCTCACCATCGGGACAGCGTGTAAAAAACACCATATATTTT. Translating gives CASSPSGQRVKNTIYF.

Notes on this clone: Other DNA sequences in the same sample also yield this CDR3. The rearrangement uses TRBV27 and TRBJ2-7; 7 nucleotides agree with TRBD1. The germline CDR1 and CDR2 sequences are MNHEY and SMNVEV (reference sequence). The CDR3 spans 14 residues. With V trimmed by 2 bases and J by 2 bases, 3 bases remained unmatched. CDR3 amino acids: CASSLGQGAYEQYF. CDR3 bases: TGTGCCAGCAGTTTAGGGCAGGGGGCCTACGAGCAGTACTTC.

The CDR3 region is CASTGQGRNEQYF. CDR3 sequence (DNA): TGTGCCAGCACGGGACAGGGTAGGAACGAGCAGTACTTC. V gene TRBV27 combines with J gene TRBJ2-7, with 9 bases lining up with TRBD1. After removal of 7 bases from V and 5 bases from J, the junction contained 6 bases not matched to a gene. CDR1 MNHEY and CDR2 SMNVEV come from the germline V gene (reference sequence). CDR3 size: 13 residues.

Details on this clone: Distinct nucleotide sequences in the sample also encode this CDR3. This sequence joins TRBV28 and TRBJ1-4; 8 bases fit TRBD1. The CDR3 has 14 amino acids. The V and J ends lost 4 bases and 2 bases, in that order; junction bases with no gene match: 0. Germline CDR1 MDHEN, CDR2 SYDVKM. The CDR3 nucleotides read TGTGCCAGCAGTTGGACAGGGACTAATGAAAAACTGTTTTTT. As protein: CASSWTGTNEKLFF.

The gene calls are TRBV15 and TRBJ2-1, with a tentative D call TRBD2 (6 bases). CDR3 size: 15 residues. The V gene lost 6 bases and the J gene lost 1 base, with 13 bases spanning the gap. Germline values: CDR1 LNHNV, CDR2 YYDKDF (reference sequence). CDR3 loop: CATSGSGVSYNEQFF. The CDR3 nucleotides read TGTGCCACCAGTGGGTCGGGAGTGTCCTACAATGAGCAGTTCTTC.